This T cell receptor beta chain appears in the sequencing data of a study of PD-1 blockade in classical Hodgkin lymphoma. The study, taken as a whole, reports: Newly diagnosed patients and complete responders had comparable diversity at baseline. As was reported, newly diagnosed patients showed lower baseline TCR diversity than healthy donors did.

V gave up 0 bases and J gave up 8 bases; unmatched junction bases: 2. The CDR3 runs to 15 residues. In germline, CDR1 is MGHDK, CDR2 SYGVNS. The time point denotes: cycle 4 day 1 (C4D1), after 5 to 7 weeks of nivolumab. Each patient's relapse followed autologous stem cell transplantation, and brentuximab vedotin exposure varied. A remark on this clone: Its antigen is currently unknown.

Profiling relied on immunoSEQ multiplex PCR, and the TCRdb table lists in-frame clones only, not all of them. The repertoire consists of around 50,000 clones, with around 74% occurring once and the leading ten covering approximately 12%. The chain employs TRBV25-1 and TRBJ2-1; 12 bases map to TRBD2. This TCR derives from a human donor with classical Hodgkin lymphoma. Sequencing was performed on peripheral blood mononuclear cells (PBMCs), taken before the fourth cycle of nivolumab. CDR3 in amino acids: CASSEYTSGRHEQFF. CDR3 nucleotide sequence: TGTGCCAGCAGTGAATATACTAGCGGGAGGCATGAGCAGTTCTTC.